This TCR beta chain was identified in a study of OX40 agonist ivuxolimab in advanced cancers. Sequenced by immunoSEQ multiplex PCR; TCRdb stores in-frame clones only, minus some. The top ten hold about 2.4% of the sample, which has under 85,000 clones, about 86% seen once. The starting material was CD4+ or CD8+ T cells sorted from blood, obtained in a trial of the OX40 agonist ivuxolimab. This receptor was obtained from an adult with an advanced solid tumor such as melanoma, head and neck, liver or kidney cancer.

CDR3 nucleotides: TGTGCTAGTGGTTCAGGGGATGACGAAGTAAATACGCAGTATTTT. It specifies CASGSGDDEVNTQYF. The rearrangement links TRBV12-5 to TRBJ2-3, with D possibly TRBD1 on 6 matching bases. The germline V gene has CDR1 LGHNT and CDR2 FRNRAP. Trimming left V 4 bases short and J 7 bases short, with 18 bases between. The CDR3 has 15 residues.